Each of the 7 T cell receptor beta chains below was sequenced from the same sample in a study of metastatic and nonmetastatic thyroid tumors. Every patient was untreated before thyroid surgery. TCRdb re-called clones via MiXCR from the PCR reads. The sample carries about 17,000 clones, roughly 24% recorded once. The specimen sequenced was tumor tissue. These receptors all stem from a female donor with papillary thyroid cancer or a benign thyroid nodule (not recorded which). Some clones in this sample may be carry-over from other donors' samples.

This clone was counted ten times or more. The CDR3 loop is CASSFHRLVEYGYTF. For the CDR3, the DNA is TGTGCCAGCAGTTTCCATCGATTAGTCGAGTATGGCTACACCTTC. The chain combines TRBV28 with TRBJ1-2; D gene unclear. Looked up from germline, CDR1 is MDHEN and CDR2 is SYDVKM. Between the trimmed V and J ends, which lost 3 bases and 5 bases, there was a span of 16 bases. CDR3 length: 15 amino acids.

Regarding this clone: One junction end disagrees with the germline gene, perhaps due to a read error. The same CDR3 is also encoded by other DNA sequences in this sample. V is TRBV9 and J is TRBJ2-2, with D possibly TRBD2 on 6 matching bases. Per the germline V gene, CDR1 is SGDLS and CDR2 is YYNGEE. The CDR3 is made up of 18 amino acids. The CDR3 region is CASSGGGGLAENTGELFF. The CDR3 DNA is TGTGCCAGCAGCGGCGGAGGCGGATTAGCGGAGAACACCGGCGAGCTGTTTTTT.

This clone is labeled medium-sized. This rearrangement joins TRBV18 to TRBJ2-1, with 8 nucleotides matching TRBD1. The CDR3 covers 15 residues. CDR1 and CDR2 from the germline V gene are KGHSH and LQKENI. Trimming removed 5 bases from V and 6 bases from J; junction bases left unmatched: 9. CDR3 DNA sequence: TGTGCCAGCTCATCCACACGGGACAGGAGCAATGAGCAGTTCTTC. Translation: CASSSTRDRSNEQFF.

By proportion, this clone is medium-sized. The rearrangement uses TRBV28 and TRBJ1-2; TRBD1 matches at 7 bases. The CDR3 is 16 amino acids. The germline CDR1 and CDR2 sequences are MDHEN and SYDVKM. After removal of 7 bases from V and 3 bases from J, the junction contained 14 bases not matched to a gene. This CDR3 reads CASNRDRVRFDYGYTF. The DNA of the CDR3 is TGTGCCAGCAACCGCGACAGGGTCCGATTCGACTATGGCTACACCTTC.

This clone occurred many times. The CDR3: CASSQGQEQETQYF. DNA for the CDR3: TGTGCCAGCAGCCAGGGACAGGAACAAGAGACCCAGTACTTC. J is TRBJ2-5 and V is TRBV3-1; 8 bases align to TRBD1. Germline V gene lookup returns CDR1 LGHDT and CDR2 YNNKEL (reference sequence). V gave up 3 bases and J gave up 2 bases; unmatched junction bases: 2. The CDR3 runs 14 residues.

The gene calls are TRBV20-1 and TRBJ1-2, with a weak D call TRBD1 (5 bases). Per the germline V gene, CDR1 is DFQATT and CDR2 is SNEGSKA (reference sequence). The V end lost 7 bases, the J end lost 7 bases, and 13 bases lay between the germline ends. The CDR3 extends over 11 amino acids. Here the CDR3 reads CSVAGGGGYTF. The CDR3 DNA reads as TGCAGTGTCGCCGGGGGAGGTGGCTACACCTTC.

With respect to this clone: Germline is not matched at one junction end, which may reflect a read error. CDR3 loop: CASSLTGFITGELFF. The CDR3 DNA is TGTGCCAGTAGTTTGACAGGGTTCATAACCGGCGAGCTGTTTTTT. The V call is TRBV19, the J call TRBJ2-2, with 7 positions matching TRBD1. Germline V gives CDR1 LNHDA, CDR2 SQIVND (reference sequence). The CDR3 totals 15 residues.